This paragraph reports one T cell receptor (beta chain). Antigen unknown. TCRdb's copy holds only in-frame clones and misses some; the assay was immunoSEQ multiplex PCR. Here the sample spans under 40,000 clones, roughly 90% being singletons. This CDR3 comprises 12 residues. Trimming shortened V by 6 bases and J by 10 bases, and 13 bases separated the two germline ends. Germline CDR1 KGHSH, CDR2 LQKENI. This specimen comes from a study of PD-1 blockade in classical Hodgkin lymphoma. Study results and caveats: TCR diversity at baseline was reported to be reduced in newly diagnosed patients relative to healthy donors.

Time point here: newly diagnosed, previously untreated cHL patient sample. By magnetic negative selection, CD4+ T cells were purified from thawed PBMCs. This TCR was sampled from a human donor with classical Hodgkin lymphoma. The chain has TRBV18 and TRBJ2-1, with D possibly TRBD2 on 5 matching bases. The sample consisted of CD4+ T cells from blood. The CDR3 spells CASSRRGDEQFF. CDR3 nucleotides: TGTGCCAGCTCCCGCCGGGGAGACGAGCAGTTCTTC.